This T cell receptor beta chain was profiled in a study of molecular identifiers for immune sequencing clone quantification. This clonotype was observed many times. Antigen specificity is unknown. Per the germline V gene, CDR1 is MNHNY and CDR2 is SVGAGI (reference sequence). With 2 bases removed from V and 6 bases from J, the gap between germline ends came to 12 bases. This CDR3 contains 14 residues. General observations from the study: Detecting spiked Jurkat TCR RNA from one cell among about a million naive cells was reportedly possible.

TCRdb re-called the PCR reads through MiXCR, storing one row per CDR3 protein. The table lists over 600,000 distinct CDR3 sequences, around 20% of them singletons. Sequenced: naive CD8+ T cells from blood, with Jurkat cell RNA spiked in. Regarding subset: FACS-sorted CD8+CD4-CCR7+CD45RA+ naive T cells. This clonotype was sampled from a human donor in good health. Some libraries in this study had Jurkat cell RNA spiked in. The V gene is TRBV6-6, the J gene TRBJ2-3; D call uncertain. The CDR3: CASSYEISWDTQYF. CDR3 nucleotides: TGTGCCAGCAGTTACGAGATAAGCTGGGATACGCAGTATTTT.